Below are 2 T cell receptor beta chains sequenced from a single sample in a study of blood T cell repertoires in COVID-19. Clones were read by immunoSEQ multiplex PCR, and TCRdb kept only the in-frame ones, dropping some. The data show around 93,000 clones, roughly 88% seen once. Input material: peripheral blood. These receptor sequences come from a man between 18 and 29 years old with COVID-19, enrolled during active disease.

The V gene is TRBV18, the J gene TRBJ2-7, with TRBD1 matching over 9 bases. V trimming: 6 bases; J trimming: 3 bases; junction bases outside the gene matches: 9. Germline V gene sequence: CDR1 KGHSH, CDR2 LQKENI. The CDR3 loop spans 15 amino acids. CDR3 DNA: TGTGCCAGCTCGCAAGACGACAGGGGGGACTACGAGCAGTACTTC. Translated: CASSQDDRGDYEQYF.

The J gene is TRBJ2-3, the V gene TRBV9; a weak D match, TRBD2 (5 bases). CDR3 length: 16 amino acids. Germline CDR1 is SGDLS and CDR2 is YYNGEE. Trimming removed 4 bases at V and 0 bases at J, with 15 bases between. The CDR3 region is CASSSQSGSSTDTQYF. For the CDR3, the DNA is TGTGCCAGCAGCTCTCAATCGGGGTCTAGCACAGATACGCAGTATTTT.